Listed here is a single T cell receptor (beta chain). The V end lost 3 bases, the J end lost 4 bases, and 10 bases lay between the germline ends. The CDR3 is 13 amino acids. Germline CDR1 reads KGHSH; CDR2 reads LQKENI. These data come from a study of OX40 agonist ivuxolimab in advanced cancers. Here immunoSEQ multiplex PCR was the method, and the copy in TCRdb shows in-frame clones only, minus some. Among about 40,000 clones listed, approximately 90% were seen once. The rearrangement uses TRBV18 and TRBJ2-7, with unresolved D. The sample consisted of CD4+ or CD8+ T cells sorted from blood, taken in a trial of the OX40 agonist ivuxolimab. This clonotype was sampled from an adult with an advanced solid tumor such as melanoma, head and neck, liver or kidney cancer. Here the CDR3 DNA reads TGTGCCAGCTCACCTACTTTAAATTACGAGCAGTACTTC. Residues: CASSPTLNYEQYF.